One T cell receptor beta chain is described in this entry. What it binds is unknown. Each TRB cDNA library was prepared by 5' RACE (with UMI labels). TCRdb processed the 5' RACE reads again and assigns one entry to each CDR3 protein, with no DNA. The sample shows about 120,000 distinct CDR3 sequences, and around 0.36% sits with its ten largest clones. This record comes from a study of CXCR3-negative and CXCR3-positive naive CD8 T cells. Study outcomes and limitations: Comparison of naive CXCR3-negative and CXCR3-positive cells revealed similar TRBV-TRBJ usage, while memory cells differed. The study found more hydrophobic TRB CDR3s in CXCR3-positive naive cells than in CXCR3-negative naive cells. Diversity proved comparably high across both naive subsets and much lower in memory CD8+ cells.

CDR1 and CDR2 from the germline V gene are SEHNR and FQNEAQ (reference sequence). The length of the CDR3 is 12 residues. A CD45RO-CCR7+CD27+CD95- phenotype identified naive CD8+ T cells. The chain has TRBV7-9 and TRBJ1-2. The source material was naive CXCR3+ CD8+ T cells from blood. The subset denotes: CD45RO-CCR7+CD27+CD95- naive CD8+ T cells expressing CXCR3 (TNR3+). The TCR originated in a human donor in good health. Some clones in this sample may be carry-over from other donors' samples. CDR3: CASVRGAGGYTF.